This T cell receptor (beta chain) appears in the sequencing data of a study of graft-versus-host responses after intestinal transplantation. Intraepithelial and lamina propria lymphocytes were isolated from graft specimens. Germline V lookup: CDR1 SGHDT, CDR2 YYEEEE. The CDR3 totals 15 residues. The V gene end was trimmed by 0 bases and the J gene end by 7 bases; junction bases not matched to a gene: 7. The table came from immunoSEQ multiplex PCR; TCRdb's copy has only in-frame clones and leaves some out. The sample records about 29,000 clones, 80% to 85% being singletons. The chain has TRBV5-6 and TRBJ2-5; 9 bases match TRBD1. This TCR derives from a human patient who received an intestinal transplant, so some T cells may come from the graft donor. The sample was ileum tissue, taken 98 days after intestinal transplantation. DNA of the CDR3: TGTGCCAGCAGCTTGGGATCGACAGGGGGGTTGACCCAGTACTTC. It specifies CASSLGSTGGLTQYF.